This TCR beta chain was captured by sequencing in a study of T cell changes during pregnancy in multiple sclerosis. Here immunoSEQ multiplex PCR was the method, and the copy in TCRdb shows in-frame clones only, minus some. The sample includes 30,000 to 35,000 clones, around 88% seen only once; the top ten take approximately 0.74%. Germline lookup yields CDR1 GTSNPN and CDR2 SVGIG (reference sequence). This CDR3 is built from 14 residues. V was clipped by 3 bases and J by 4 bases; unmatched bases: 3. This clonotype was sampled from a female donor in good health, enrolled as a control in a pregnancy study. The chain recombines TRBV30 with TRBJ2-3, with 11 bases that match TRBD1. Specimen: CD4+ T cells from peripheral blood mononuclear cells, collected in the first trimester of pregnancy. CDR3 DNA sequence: TGTGCCTGGAGCCGGGACAGGGGGGCAGATACGCAGTATTTT. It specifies CAWSRDRGADTQYF.